These 17 T cell receptor beta chains were sequenced from one sample in a study of blood T cell repertoires in COVID-19. Using immunoSEQ multiplex PCR, the repertoire was profiled, and TCRdb retains in-frame clones only, with some absent. The sample consists of about 220,000 clones, around four fifths of them appearing once. Sample: peripheral blood. Every receptor here comes from a woman between 50 and 59 years old with acute or convalescent COVID-19.

CDR3 DNA: TGTGCCAGCAAGTTTTGGGGGACAGTGAACACTGAAGCTTTCTTT. The encoded protein is CASKFWGTVNTEAFF. This chain joins TRBV28 and TRBJ1-1; 7 bases fit TRBD1. Trimming removed 7 bases from V and 0 bases from J; junction bases left unmatched: 8. Germline loops: CDR1 MDHEN, CDR2 SYDVKM. This CDR3 contains 15 residues. The full variable domain, in which reference TRBV28 and TRBJ1-1 provide the parts outside the CDR3, is DVKVTQSSRYLVKRTGEKVFLECVQDMDHENMFWYRQDPGLGLRLIYFSYDVKMKEKGDIPEGYSVSREKKERFSLILESASTNQTSMYLCASKFWGTVNTEAFFGQGTRLTVV.

This clone was recorded once. This sequence joins TRBV27 and TRBJ2-2; TRBD2 is a possible D gene (5 bases). The length of the CDR3 is 15 residues. Germline CDR1 reads MNHEY; CDR2 reads SMNVEV (reference sequence). The V end lost 6 bases, the J end lost 6 bases, and 17 bases lay between the germline ends. CDR3 coding DNA: TGTGCCAGCAGGAGGACTCAAACTCGGTCCGGGGAGCTGTTTTTT. Protein sequence: CASRRTQTRSGELFF.

The V gene is TRBV20-1, the J gene TRBJ2-7, with D possibly being TRBD2 (6 bases). The length of the CDR3 is 13 residues. The ends were cut back, 3 bases at V and 0 bases at J, with 9 bases in the middle. Germline V gives CDR1 DFQATT, CDR2 SNEGSKA (reference sequence). This CDR3 reads CSASGLSSYEQYF. CDR3 nucleotide sequence: TGCAGTGCTAGTGGACTATCCTCCTACGAGCAGTACTTC.

The rearrangement joins TRBV24-1 to TRBJ2-2; weak D call: TRBD2 (6 bases). CDR3 length equals 16 residues. Germline V gene data show CDR1 as KGHDR and CDR2 as SFDVKD. The V gene lost 3 bases and the J gene lost 6 bases, with 16 bases spanning the gap. The CDR3 is CATSDPGVGDAGELFF. The CDR3 DNA follows: TGTGCCACCAGTGATCCGGGGGTGGGGGATGCCGGGGAGCTGTTTTTT.

This chain links TRBV5-6 with TRBJ1-1, with unresolved D. CDR1 SGHDT and CDR2 YYEEEE come from the germline V gene. This CDR3 spans 15 amino acids. V dropped 4 bases and J dropped 1 base, with 14 bases sitting between them. The CDR3 DNA sequence: TGTGCCAGCAGCCTCCGGGAGCACCCGAACACTGAAGCTTTCTTT. Translation: CASSLREHPNTEAFF.

This clone was seen only once. The CDR3: CASSLMGQGPYNEQFF. In nucleotides, the CDR3 is TGCGCCAGCAGCTTGATGGGACAGGGCCCGTACAATGAGCAGTTCTTC. The rearrangement links TRBV5-1 to TRBJ2-1; 9 nucleotides line up with TRBD1. V trimming: 1 base; J trimming: 4 bases; junction bases outside the gene matches: 6. The CDR3 contains 16 residues. The V gene's germline CDR1 is SGHRS and CDR2 YFSETQ.

V and J are TRBV13 and TRBJ2-7, with TRBD2 matching over 14 bases. CDR1 and CDR2 (germline): PRHDT, FYEKMQ (reference sequence). The J segment lost 2 bases and the V segment lost 4 bases, leaving 4 bases of the junction unmatched. The CDR3 totals 16 residues. Here the CDR3 reads CASSSRLAGGPYEQYF. DNA of the CDR3: TGTGCCAGCAGCTCCAGACTAGCGGGAGGGCCCTACGAGCAGTACTTC.

The V and J genes are TRBV5-1 and TRBJ2-7; no clear D. The CDR3 totals 13 residues. Trimming took off 2 bases at V and 0 bases at J, with 6 bases between the two ends. Germline V gene data show CDR1 as SGHRS and CDR2 as YFSETQ. CDR3 sequence: CASSFMSSYEQYF. CDR3 nucleotide sequence: TGCGCCAGCAGCTTCATGAGCTCCTACGAGCAGTACTTC.

The chain carries TRBV28 and TRBJ1-4, with TRBD1 matching over 7 bases. Trimming took 4 bases from V and 7 from J; bases not matched to a gene: 9. Germline CDR1 reads MDHEN; CDR2 reads SYDVKM. The length of the CDR3 is 15 residues. In nucleotides, the CDR3 is TGTGCCAGCAGTTCCTCCAACAGGGGCTCTGAAAAACTGTTTTTT. This sequence encodes CASSSSNRGSEKLFF.

This clone came up a few times. The chain joins TRBV3-1 (or the pseudogene TRBV3-2) to TRBJ1-3, with 7 bases that match TRBD1. CDR1 LGHDT and CDR2 YNNKEL come from the germline V gene (reference sequence). The CDR3 sequence is 16 residues long. V was pared by 4 bases and J by 1 base, with 7 bases of the junction left unmatched. CDR3 in DNA: TGTGCCAGCAGCCCTAGGACAGGTTTTTCTGGAAACACCATATATTTT. The encoded protein is CASSPRTGFSGNTIYF.

This clone was picked up one time. The rearrangement links TRBV19 to TRBJ2-3; TRBD2 agrees at 11 bases. Germline CDR1 reads LNHDA; CDR2 reads SQIVND (reference sequence). The CDR3 runs to 16 residues. V was clipped by 7 bases and J by 4 bases; unmatched bases: 10. CDR3 loop: CASTGSTSGTSDTQYF. Written as DNA, the CDR3 is TGTGCCAGTACGGGCTCGACTAGCGGGACCTCAGATACGCAGTATTTT.

CDR3 region: CASSGKRGVEQYF. The CDR3 DNA reads as TGTGCCAGCAGTGGGAAGCGGGGGGTCGAGCAGTACTTC. The chain has TRBV27 and TRBJ2-7; 9 bases match TRBD2. The germline gives CDR1 MNHEY, CDR2 SMNVEV (reference sequence). Trimming removed 5 bases from V and 6 bases from J; junction bases left unmatched: 5. This CDR3 has 13 amino acids.

This chain connects TRBV10-3 to TRBJ2-7, with D tentatively TRBD2 (6 bases). The CDR3 loop spans 12 amino acids. Germline assignment: CDR1 ENHRY and CDR2 SYGVKD. The V and J ends lost 2 bases and 6 bases respectively, with 8 bases between them. CDR3 in DNA: TGTGCCATCAGTGAGGGGGGGACCGAGCAGTACTTC. Translation: CAISEGGTEQYF.

Details on this clone: Other DNA sequences in the same sample also yield this CDR3. The chain employs TRBV2 and TRBJ2-7; 10 nucleotides align to TRBD2. Germline-derived CDR1 and CDR2 are SNHLY and FYNNEI. The CDR3 is made up of 15 amino acids. The V gene end was trimmed by 1 base and the J gene end by 3 bases; junction bases not matched to a gene: 3. CDR3 nucleotide sequence: TGTGCCAGCAGTGAAGGGGTAGCGGGGGGCTACGAGCAGTACTTC. It encodes CASSEGVAGGYEQYF.

The chain uses TRBV3-1 (or the pseudogene TRBV3-2) and TRBJ2-1; D perhaps matches TRBD1 (6 bases). The CDR3 is 16 residues long. Germline CDR1 LGHDT, CDR2 YNNKEL (reference sequence). Trimming removed 3 bases at V and 2 bases at J, with 14 bases between. The CDR3 region has the DNA TGTGCCAGCAGCCATTCGGACAGTCGACCCTACAATGAGCAGTTCTTC. Residues: CASSHSDSRPYNEQFF.

The V gene is TRBV10-1, the J gene TRBJ1-1; TRBD1 agrees at 7 bases. Germline values: CDR1 WNHNN, CDR2 SYGVQD (reference sequence). The V segment lost 4 bases and the J segment 1 base; nucleotides outside the gene matches: 3. CDR3 size: 14 residues. DNA for the CDR3: TGCGCCAGCAGTGTAGGGGGCCGGAACACTGAAGCTTTCTTT. This sequence encodes CASSVGGRNTEAFF.

The genes are TRBV18 and TRBJ2-3; maybe TRBD2 (6 bases). From germline, CDR1 is KGHSH and CDR2 LQKENI. V shed 6 bases and J shed 3 bases, with 16 bases lying between them. The CDR3 extends over 15 amino acids. The CDR3 here is CASSRTGSGTDTQYF. DNA for the CDR3: TGTGCCAGCTCCCGAACCGGGAGTGGGACAGATACGCAGTATTTT.